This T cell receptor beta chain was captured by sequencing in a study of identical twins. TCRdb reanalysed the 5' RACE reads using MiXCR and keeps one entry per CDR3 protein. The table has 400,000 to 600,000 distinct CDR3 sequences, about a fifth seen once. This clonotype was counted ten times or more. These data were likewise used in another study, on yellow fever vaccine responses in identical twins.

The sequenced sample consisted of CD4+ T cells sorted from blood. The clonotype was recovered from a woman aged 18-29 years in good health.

The DNA of the CDR3 is TGCGCCAGCAGGCTAGCGGGAGGGACCTACGAGCAGTACTTC. Translating it yields CASRLAGGTYEQYF. The rearrangement links TRBV5-1 to TRBJ2-7, with 12 bases that match TRBD2. The CDR3 extends over 14 amino acids. Germline V gene lookup returns CDR1 SGHRS and CDR2 YFSETQ. The junction had 2 bases not matched to a gene; V was cut back by 5 bases and J by 2 bases. Drawing the rest from reference TRBV5-1 and TRBJ2-7, the complete variable domain is KAGVTQTPRYLIKTRGQQVTLSCSPISGHRSVSWYQQTPGQGLQFLFEYFSETQRNKGNFPGRFSGRQFSNSRSEMNVSTLELGDSALYLCASRLAGGTYEQYFGPGTRLTVT.